A single sample is the source of the 25 T cell receptor beta chains below, sequenced in a study of shared clonotypes between healthy human individuals. Measured with immunoSEQ multiplex PCR; TCRdb has only the in-frame clones, and not every one. The sample carries 1.6 million or so clones, just under 99% recorded once. The sample was naive CD4+ T cells sorted from blood. Regarding subset: CD45RA+ positively selected. These receptors originate from a man under 40 in good health.

V is TRBV5-6 and J is TRBJ2-2, with D possibly called TRBD1 or TRBD2 (7 bases each). This CDR3 spans 16 amino acids. Trimming took off 6 bases at V and 1 base at J, with 16 bases between the two ends. Germline V gene data show CDR1 as SGHDT and CDR2 as YYEEEE. CDR3: CASTREGQLNTGELFF. The CDR3 DNA follows: TGTGCCAGCACCAGGGAGGGACAGTTGAACACCGGGGAGCTGTTTTTT.

The chain carries TRBV10-1 and TRBJ2-1; D tentatively fits TRBD1 or TRBD2 (5 bases each). Germline assignment: CDR1 WNHNN and CDR2 SYGVQD (reference sequence). CDR3 length equals 13 residues. The V and J ends lost 4 bases and 7 bases respectively, with 11 bases between them. The DNA of the CDR3 is TGCGCCAGCAGTGGGGGGACGAAGAATGAGCAGTTCTTC. It yields the protein CASSGGTKNEQFF.

This clone was observed a single time. The genes are TRBV7-8 and TRBJ2-4; D uncertain. This CDR3 spans 14 amino acids. From germline, CDR1 is SGHVS and CDR2 FQNEAQ. The V end lost 5 bases, the J end lost 0 bases, and 8 bases lay between the germline ends. Written as DNA, the CDR3 is TGTGCCAGCAGCACGATCTTAGCCAAAAACATTCAGTACTTC. This translates into CASSTILAKNIQYF. Using reference TRBV7-8 and TRBJ2-4 for the parts outside the CDR3, the full variable domain is GAGVSQSPRYKVAKRGQDVALRCDPISGHVSLFWYQQALGQGPEFLTYFQNEAQLDKSGLPSDRFFAERPEGSVSTLKIQRTQQEDSAVYLCASSTILAKNIQYFGAGTRLSVL.

This chain links TRBV27 with TRBJ2-7; either TRBD1 or TRBD2 may supply D (5 bases each). The V gene's germline CDR1 is MNHEY and CDR2 SMNVEV (reference sequence). This CDR3 is built from 13 residues. Trimming left V 5 bases short and J 2 bases short, with 10 bases between. CDR3 sequence: CASSRPGPYEQYF. In DNA form, the CDR3 reads TGTGCCAGCAGTCGCCCGGGGCCCTACGAGCAGTACTTC.

The V and J genes are TRBV5-8 and TRBJ2-7, with D unclear. Trimming left V 0 bases short and J 5 bases short, with 12 bases between. From germline, CDR1 is SGHTS and CDR2 YDEGEE. The CDR3 spans 14 residues. The CDR3 DNA is TGTGCCAGCAGCTTGGGAAGGTCGGTCGACGAGCAGTACTTC. Amino acids: CASSLGRSVDEQYF.

This rearrangement joins TRBV28 to TRBJ2-5; D is unresolved. The CDR3 has 14 amino acids. Germline-derived CDR1 and CDR2 are MDHEN and SYDVKM. Trimming left V 5 bases short and J 3 bases short, with 13 bases between. The CDR3 loop reads CASSTVGAKETQYF. CDR3 DNA: TGTGCCAGCAGTACGGTTGGAGCGAAAGAGACCCAGTACTTC.

The chain has TRBV6-5 and TRBJ2-2, with D maybe TRBD2 (6 bases). The CDR3 is 14 residues long. Germline loops: CDR1 MNHEY, CDR2 SVGAGI. Trimming pared 5 bases from V and 8 bases from J, leaving 15 bases between. The CDR3: CASSGRRDWGELFF. The CDR3 nucleotides read TGTGCCAGCAGTGGGCGACGGGACTGGGGGGAGCTGTTTTTT.

This chain connects TRBV10-3 to TRBJ1-5; TRBD1 might be the D (6 bases). Germline V CDR1 and CDR2: ENHRY, SYGVKD. Deletions cut 5 bases from V and 5 bases from J, with 13 bases between. This CDR3 is built from 14 residues. The CDR3 is CAISPQGLHQPQHF. The DNA for the CDR3 is TGTGCCATCAGTCCGCAGGGGTTGCATCAGCCCCAGCATTTT.

This chain links TRBV30 with TRBJ1-4; D is uncertain. The V gene's germline CDR1 is GTSNPN and CDR2 SVGIG (reference sequence). V lost 0 bases and J 0 bases, leaving 5 bases between the germline ends. The CDR3 has 14 amino acids. CDR3 DNA: TGTGCCTGGAGTGTATGGGCAACTAATGAAAAACTGTTTTTT. As protein: CAWSVWATNEKLFF.

The chain has TRBV5-6 and TRBJ1-3; 7 bases align to TRBD1. CDR3 length: 17 amino acids. Looked up from germline, CDR1 is SGHDT and CDR2 is YYEEEE. Trimming took 4 bases from V and 3 from J; bases not matched to a gene: 13. CDR3 nucleotide sequence: TGTGCCAGCAGCCCGGTGGGGAGGGACAGAATTGGAAACACCATATATTTT. Its protein is CASSPVGRDRIGNTIYF.

This chain joins TRBV2 and TRBJ2-7, with D possibly TRBD1 on 6 matching bases. Germline V gene data show CDR1 as SNHLY and CDR2 as FYNNEI. Trimming took off 8 bases at V and 0 bases at J, with 11 bases between the two ends. The CDR3 consists of 13 residues. CDR3 bases: TGTGCCAGCGGGGGCCCCCCCTCCTACGAGCAGTACTTC. Protein product: CASGGPPSYEQYF.

The rearrangement uses TRBV10-1 and TRBJ2-3; possibly TRBD2 for D (5 bases). Trimming shortened V by 7 bases and J by 3 bases, and 11 bases separated the two germline ends. The CDR3 is made up of 13 amino acids. Germline V CDR1 and CDR2: WNHNN, SYGVQD (reference sequence). CDR3 region: CASNGRLTDTQYF. CDR3 DNA sequence: TGCGCCAGCAACGGAAGACTAACAGATACGCAGTATTTT.

The chain couples TRBV28 to TRBJ1-2; 7 bases are a match to TRBD1. Trimming cost V 5 bases and J 8 bases; bases outside gene matches: 5. Germline CDR1 is MDHEN and CDR2 is SYDVKM. This CDR3 region has 12 residues. The CDR3 reads CASSGPGGGYTF. CDR3 nucleotides: TGTGCCAGCAGTGGCCCAGGGGGAGGCTACACCTTC.

CDR3 sequence: CAIRQGFGGYNTEAFF. CDR3 sequence (DNA): TGTGCCATCAGACAGGGGTTCGGAGGGTATAACACTGAAGCTTTCTTT. The V gene is TRBV10-3, the J gene TRBJ1-1; 7 bases are a match to TRBD1. The trim removed 6 bases at V and 2 bases at J, leaving 12 bases unmatched. The CDR3 is 16 amino acids. CDR1 and CDR2 (germline): ENHRY, SYGVKD.

The rearrangement joins TRBV9 to TRBJ2-7; no firm D call. Trimming pared 0 bases from V and 6 bases from J, leaving 7 bases between. The CDR3 covers 12 residues. Looked up from germline, CDR1 is SGDLS and CDR2 is YYNGEE. Here the CDR3 reads CASSVGWSEQYF. The CDR3 coding sequence is TGTGCCAGCAGCGTAGGCTGGTCCGAGCAGTACTTC.

This clone is a singleton in its sample. The J gene is TRBJ2-7, the V gene TRBV14; no reliable D call. The V and J ends lost 6 bases and 3 bases respectively, with 9 bases between them. The V gene's germline CDR1 is SGHDN and CDR2 FVKESK. The CDR3 is made up of 12 amino acids. The CDR3 bases are TGTGCCAGCAGGTCATGGGGCTACGAGCAGTACTTC. Translation gives CASRSWGYEQYF.

The chain has TRBV5-1 and TRBJ2-1; D is perhaps TRBD1 or TRBD2 (5 bases each). Germline CDR1 and CDR2: SGHRS and YFSETQ. Trimming left V 6 bases short and J 6 bases short, with 13 bases between. This CDR3 contains 13 residues. CDR3 bases: TGCGCCAGCATAGAAGGGACGGGCAATGAGCAGTTCTTC. Protein product: CASIEGTGNEQFF. The whole variable domain, filled in from reference TRBV5-1 and TRBJ2-1, reads KAGVTQTPRYLIKTRGQQVTLSCSPISGHRSVSWYQQTPGQGLQFLFEYFSETQRNKGNFPGRFSGRQFSNSRSEMNVSTLELGDSALYLCASIEGTGNEQFFGPGTRLTVL.

The V call is TRBV11-1, the J call TRBJ1-2, with D tentatively TRBD1 (6 bases). Trimming stripped 5 bases from V and 5 bases from J, with 21 bases between. The CDR3 extends over 16 amino acids. The V gene's germline CDR1 is SGHAT and CDR2 FQDESV (reference sequence). The CDR3 DNA reads as TGTGCCAGCAGCCCACAGGACGGACAGAGCTTTTATGGCTACACCTTC. Its translation: CASSPQDGQSFYGYTF.

The gene calls are TRBV7-9 and TRBJ2-2; 7 bases match TRBD2. Germline trimming cut 5 bases from V and 4 bases from J; bases unmatched to any gene: 13. CDR3 length equals 17 residues. Looked up from germline, CDR1 is SEHNR and CDR2 is FQNEAQ (reference sequence). CDR3 bases: TGTGCCAGCAGCCCCGAAGTTGGGCTAGCGGCCACCGGGGAGCTGTTTTTT. This codes for CASSPEVGLAATGELFF.

About this clone: This sample includes further DNA sequences coding for the same CDR3. V is TRBV9 and J is TRBJ2-1, with TRBD2 identical over 12 bases. Losses at the gene ends were 3 bases for V and 4 bases for J; bases not matched to a gene: 2. Germline assignment: CDR1 SGDLS and CDR2 YYNGEE. CDR3 length: 15 residues. This CDR3 reads CASSALAGGYNEQFF. CDR3 DNA sequence: TGTGCCAGCAGCGCACTAGCGGGGGGATACAATGAGCAGTTCTTC. The complete variable domain, with remaining parts taken from reference TRBV9 and TRBJ2-1, reads DSGVTQTPKHLITATGQRVTLRCSPRSGDLSVYWYQQSLDQGLQFLIQYYNGEERAKGNILERFSAQQFPDLHSELNLSSLELGDSALYFCASSALAGGYNEQFFGPGTRLTVL.

The table lists this clone with a count of one. The CDR3 nucleotides are TGTGCCAGCAGCCCGGCAGGGAAATACGAGCAGTACTTC. This gives the protein CASSPAGKYEQYF. The V and J genes are TRBV28 and TRBJ2-7, with D perhaps TRBD1 (5 bases). Germline-derived CDR1 and CDR2 are MDHEN and SYDVKM. CDR3 length: 13 amino acids. V shed 6 bases and J shed 4 bases, with 13 bases lying between them.

CDR3 sequence: CASSLRTGGQETQYF. The CDR3 DNA reads TGTGCCAGCAGTTTAAGGACAGGGGGTCAAGAGACCCAGTACTTC. The rearrangement joins TRBV6-5 to TRBJ2-5, with 10 nucleotides matching TRBD1. Per germline, CDR1 MNHEY and CDR2 SVGAGI. The length of the CDR3 is 15 residues. J lost 2 bases, V lost 4 bases, and 4 bases had no gene match.

V is TRBV10-2 and J is TRBJ2-3, with D maybe TRBD1 (5 bases). Trimming cost V 6 bases and J 6 bases, with 13 bases left between them. CDR1 and CDR2 (germline): WSHSY, SAAADI. The CDR3 loop spans 13 amino acids. Here the CDR3 reads CASRGTPGDTQYF. The DNA for the CDR3 is TGCGCCAGCAGGGGCACCCCAGGGGATACGCAGTATTTT.

The gene calls are TRBV5-1 and TRBJ2-7, with a possible D match to TRBD1 (5 bases). The V end lost 3 bases, the J end lost 0 bases, and 16 bases lay between the germline ends. The CDR3 consists of 16 residues. The germline V gene has CDR1 SGHRS and CDR2 YFSETQ. The CDR3 region is CASSSPGFGFSYEQYF. CDR3 DNA: TGCGCCAGCAGCTCCCCAGGGTTTGGCTTCTCCTACGAGCAGTACTTC.

This clone came up a few times. J is TRBJ1-5 and V is TRBV2; D gene uncertain. Germline V gives CDR1 SNHLY, CDR2 FYNNEI. The CDR3 sequence is 13 residues long. The V end lost 7 bases, the J end lost 2 bases, and 9 bases lay between the germline ends. CDR3 DNA sequence: TGTGCCAGCACTCGGGGTGGCAATCAGCCCCAGCATTTT. Translation gives CASTRGGNQPQHF. The whole variable domain, remainder taken from reference TRBV2 and TRBJ1-5, is EPEVTQTPSHQVTQMGQEVILRCVPISNHLYFYWYRQILGQKVEFLVSFYNNEISEKSEIFDDQFSVERPDGSNFTLKIRSTKLEDSAMYFCASTRGGNQPQHFGDGTRLSIL.